The 10 T cell receptor beta chains in this list originate from one sample, sequenced in a study of blood T cells in healthy people across ages. Primed by a sample-barcoded 5' primer and a J-beta primer mix, a second PCR proceeded for 7 to 11 cycles. MiXCR, run by TCRdb on the 5' RACE reads, gives a single entry per CDR3 protein. The table lists approximately 2,000,000 distinct CDR3 sequences, 35% to 50% of them singletons. The sequenced sample consisted of blood. The receptors here all came from a human donor in good health.

The chain uses TRBV6-1 and TRBJ2-1, with D uncertain. Trimming shortened V by 1 base and J by 7 bases, and 8 bases separated the two germline ends. The CDR3 extends over 13 amino acids. Germline CDR1 MNHNS, CDR2 SASEGT. CDR3 region: CASSEGDWNEQFF. CDR3 coding DNA: TGTGCCAGCAGTGAAGGGGATTGGAATGAGCAGTTCTTC.

The rearrangement joins TRBV6-5 to TRBJ2-5; D ambiguous. Germline CDR1 MNHEY, CDR2 SVGAGI. The CDR3 totals 13 residues. V was pared by 4 bases and J by 13 bases, with 19 bases between. DNA of the CDR3: TGTGCCAGCAGTTTGATTAAGGCGGATAAGGTGTACTTC. It encodes CASSLIKADKVYF.

This clonotype has just a few counts. The chain has TRBV4-1 and TRBJ1-4; the match to TRBD1 covers 7 bases. The germline V gene encodes CDR1 MGHRA and CDR2 YSYEKL. V shed 2 bases and J 4 bases; nucleotides not matched to a gene: 7. CDR3 length: 16 residues. The DNA of the CDR3 is TGCGCCAGCAGCCAAAGGGGAGGGGGCGGTAATGAAAAACTGTTTTTT. Residues: CASSQRGGGGNEKLFF.

This chain joins TRBV5-1 and TRBJ2-2, with D possibly TRBD2 on 5 matching bases. The ends were cut back, 2 bases at V and 7 bases at J, with 9 bases in the middle. CDR1 is SGHRS, CDR2 YFSETQ, per germline. This CDR3 has 13 residues. The CDR3 coding sequence is TGCGCCAGCAGCTTACTAGAACACGGGGAGCTGTTTTTT. Translation gives CASSLLEHGELFF.

This chain joins TRBV4-3 and TRBJ2-1, with 7 nucleotides matching TRBD1. The V and J ends lost 0 bases and 8 bases, in that order; junction bases with no gene match: 4. The CDR3 extends over 14 amino acids. Germline V lookup: CDR1 LGHNA, CDR2 YSLEER. For the CDR3, the DNA is TGCGCCAGCAGCCAAGACCACAGGGGATATGAGCAGTTCTTC. It yields the protein CASSQDHRGYEQFF.

This clonotype was counted between two and nine times. The chain uses TRBV6-6 and TRBJ2-5; D is unresolved. The J call is doubtful: the DNA matches TRBJ2-7 better. Germline CDR1 is MNHNY and CDR2 is SVGAGI (reference sequence). The CDR3 sequence is 15 residues long. The chain's CDR3 is CASSYSLGNSYEQYF. The DNA of the CDR3 is TGTGCCAGCAGTTACTCGCTGGGGAATTCGTACGAGCAGTACTTC.

The chain links TRBV28 to TRBJ2-7; D possibly matches TRBD1 or TRBD2 (5 bases each). The V and J ends lost 6 bases and 4 bases respectively, with 16 bases between them. The CDR3 loop spans 14 amino acids. The germline V gene has CDR1 MDHEN and CDR2 SYDVKM. The CDR3 sequence: CASRRPGRNYEQYF. The CDR3 nucleotides read TGTGCCAGCAGGAGACCGGGACGGAATTACGAGCAGTACTTC.

CDR3 DNA: TGTGCCAGCAGCTTAACGGGCCGGACGAACGAGACCCAGTACTTC. Amino acids: CASSLTGRTNETQYF. The chain uses TRBV7-9 and TRBJ2-5; D remains unclear. V lost 2 bases, J lost 5 bases, and 15 bases lay in between. The CDR3 contains 15 residues. Germline values: CDR1 SEHNR, CDR2 FQNEAQ (reference sequence).

The V gene is TRBV5-1, the J gene TRBJ1-2; no reliable D call. There are 14 residues in the CDR3. Germline lookup yields CDR1 SGHRS and CDR2 YFSETQ. V lost 1 base, J lost 4 bases, and 11 bases lay in between. CDR3 nucleotides: TGCGCCAGCAGCTTGTCTACATCCAGCTATGGCTACACCTTC. Encoded protein: CASSLSTSSYGYTF.

This clonotype was seen a single time. This chain connects TRBV5-1 to TRBJ1-4, with a tentative D call TRBD1 (5 bases). CDR3 length: 16 amino acids. V lost 4 bases, J lost 8 bases, and 21 bases lay in between. The germline V gene has CDR1 SGHRS and CDR2 YFSETQ. CDR3 sequence (DNA): TGCGCCAGCAGCCCGGGGGACTCACCCGCTCGAGAAAAACTGTTTTTT. Its translation: CASSPGDSPAREKLFF.